Below are 16 T cell receptor beta chains sequenced from a single sample in a study of blood T cells in healthy people across ages. Using a J-beta primer mix together with a sample-barcoded 5' primer, a second PCR was run for roughly 6 to 12 cycles. TCRdb reprocessed the 5' RACE reads with MiXCR, giving one entry per CDR3 protein. Among over 500,000 distinct CDR3 sequences listed, 25% to 35% were seen once. These records were also assigned to another study, of T cells of mothers and their children.

The sequencing input was blood. The receptors were sampled from a boy between 2 and 10 years old in good health.

V usage is TRBV6-5 and J usage is TRBJ2-6; no definite D call. The germline gives CDR1 MNHEY, CDR2 SVGAGI. This CDR3 has 16 residues. Trimming stripped 5 bases from V and 0 bases from J, with 11 bases between. Written as DNA, the CDR3 is TGTGCCAGCAGTGCTATAGGCGGCTCTGGGGCCAACGTCCTGACTTTC. Translation gives CASSAIGGSGANVLTF.

This clonotype was found a few times. The chain has TRBV29-1 and TRBJ1-4; weak D call: TRBD1 (5 bases). Trimming removed 6 bases from V and 5 bases from J, with 7 bases in between. This CDR3 region has 11 residues. Germline V gene data show CDR1 as SQVTM and CDR2 as ANQGSEA. The CDR3 nucleotides read TGCAGCGTCTGGGGGAATGAAAAACTGTTTTTT. Encoded protein: CSVWGNEKLFF.

The chain employs TRBV6-5 and TRBJ1-5; tentatively, D is TRBD1 (5 bases). The CDR3 has 14 amino acids. The V end lost 2 bases, the J end lost 0 bases, and 5 bases lay between the germline ends. CDR1 MNHEY and CDR2 SVGAGI come from the germline V gene. The CDR3 sequence is CASSYRGSNQPQHF. DNA of the CDR3: TGTGCCAGCAGTTACAGGGGTAGCAATCAGCCCCAGCATTTT.

The J gene is TRBJ1-3, the V gene TRBV7-8, with 7 bases matching TRBD1. With 5 bases clipped from V and 2 bases from J, the junction kept 3 bases outside the gene matches. Germline values: CDR1 SGHVS, CDR2 FQNEAQ. The CDR3 length is 14 residues. CDR3 in DNA: TGTGCCAGCAGCGTTGGACAGGCTGGAAACACCATATATTTT. Its protein product is CASSVGQAGNTIYF.

With respect to this clonotype: The junction departs from the called germline gene at one end, perhaps through a read error. The chain joins TRBV29-1 to TRBJ2-7, with D possibly being TRBD1 (6 bases). Germline V CDR1 and CDR2: SQVTM, ANQGSEA. The CDR3 covers 12 residues. This CDR3 reads CSVSQGSYQQYF. The CDR3 nucleotides are TGCAGCGTCTCACAGGGTTCCTACCAGCAGTACTTC.

The chain couples TRBV5-8 to TRBJ2-5; possible D gene TRBD2, 5 bases. Germline CDR1 and CDR2: SGHTS and YDEGEE. CDR3 length: 15 residues. Trimming pared 3 bases from V and 1 base from J, leaving 13 bases between. This chain's CDR3 is CASSSGGIFQETQYF. The CDR3 DNA reads as TGTGCCAGCAGCTCAGGAGGAATCTTCCAAGAGACCCAGTACTTC.

This chain joins TRBV9 and TRBJ2-5; D call uncertain. V lost 0 bases to trimming and J lost 2 bases, with 14 bases between them. CDR3 length: 16 residues. CDR1 is SGDLS and CDR2 is YYNGEE in the germline V gene. The DNA for the CDR3 is TGTGCCAGCAGCGTAGCCCCCGGGTGGGCTCAAGAGACCCAGTACTTC. Translation gives CASSVAPGWAQETQYF.

V and J are TRBV12-3 or TRBV12-4 and TRBJ2-2; TRBD1 matches at 8 bases. The CDR3 is 12 residues long. This CDR3 is CAGRGLNGELFF. The CDR3 region has the DNA TGTGCAGGCAGGGGGCTAAACGGGGAGCTGTTTTTT.

V usage is TRBV6-6 and J usage is TRBJ2-1, with D possibly called TRBD1 or TRBD2 (5 bases each). Germline loops: CDR1 MNHNY, CDR2 SVGAGI (reference sequence). The CDR3 loop spans 14 amino acids. Trimming pared 5 bases from V and 4 bases from J, leaving 12 bases between. As DNA, the CDR3 is TGTGCCAGCAGTACCGGGACGGGGTACAATGAGCAGTTCTTC. It translates to CASSTGTGYNEQFF.

The V gene is TRBV19, the J gene TRBJ2-5; D not certain. Trimming removed 6 bases at V and 1 base at J, with 15 bases between. Germline CDR1 is LNHDA and CDR2 is SQIVND (reference sequence). The CDR3 has 15 residues. CDR3: CASRPNLSGQETQYF. CDR3 sequence (DNA): TGTGCCAGTAGACCAAACTTGTCGGGCCAAGAGACCCAGTACTTC.

The rearrangement joins TRBV5-1 to TRBJ1-1; TRBD1 matches at 12 bases. Losses at the gene ends were 2 bases for V and 6 bases for J; bases not matched to a gene: 5. Germline V gives CDR1 SGHRS, CDR2 YFSETQ. This CDR3 region has 15 residues. The CDR3 sequence: CASSLWDRGQSEAFF. CDR3 coding DNA: TGCGCCAGCAGCTTATGGGACAGGGGGCAATCTGAAGCTTTCTTT.

In this sample, this clonotype turned up a few times. The chain uses TRBV15 and TRBJ2-5, with D perhaps assigned TRBD1 or TRBD2 (5 bases each). The DNA end is more similar to TRBJ2-7, so the J call may be wrong. The germline CDR1 and CDR2 sequences are LNHNV and YYDKDF (reference sequence). The CDR3 contains 16 residues. CDR3 DNA sequence: TGTGCCACCAGCAGAAACCCGGGACCCAAACCATACGAGCAGTACTTC. It codes for CATSRNPGPKPYEQYF.

This clonotype was found a few times. The chain combines TRBV4-3 with TRBJ2-6; the match to TRBD1 covers 8 bases. V gave up 3 bases and J gave up 0 bases; unmatched junction bases: 7. There are 18 residues in the CDR3. CDR1 and CDR2 (germline): LGHNA, YSLEER. DNA of the CDR3: TGCGCCAGCAGCCATGAGAGACAGGGGTACTCTGGGGCCAACGTCCTGACTTTC. Translating gives CASSHERQGYSGANVLTF.

In the case of this clonotype: Being one base from a much bigger clone, this may be a read error. The V gene is TRBV27, the J gene TRBJ1-4, with TRBD1 identical over 8 bases. In germline, CDR1 is MNHEY, CDR2 SMNVEV (reference sequence). V was clipped by 4 bases and J by 7 bases; unmatched bases: 8. The CDR3 runs 15 residues. The CDR3 DNA is TGTGCCAGCAGTTCTAGGACAGGGCTGGGTGAAAAACTGTTTTTT. Protein product: CASSSRTGLGEKLFF.

The chain uses TRBV5-1 and TRBJ2-2; 7 positions match TRBD1. The CDR3 is 16 residues long. The J segment lost 1 base and the V segment lost 1 base, leaving 4 bases of the junction unmatched. From germline, CDR1 is SGHRS and CDR2 YFSETQ. The CDR3 here is CASSLRRQGNTGELFF. As DNA, the CDR3 is TGCGCCAGCAGCTTGAGGCGACAGGGGAACACCGGGGAGCTGTTTTTT.

The chain employs TRBV3-1 and TRBJ1-6; D remains ambiguous. Germline CDR1 reads LGHDT; CDR2 reads YNNKEL (reference sequence). The V and J ends lost 7 bases and 7 bases respectively, with 11 bases between them. CDR3 length equals 13 residues. The CDR3 region is CASTIDPNSPLHF. CDR3 DNA sequence: TGTGCCAGCACCATAGACCCGAATTCACCCCTCCACTTT.